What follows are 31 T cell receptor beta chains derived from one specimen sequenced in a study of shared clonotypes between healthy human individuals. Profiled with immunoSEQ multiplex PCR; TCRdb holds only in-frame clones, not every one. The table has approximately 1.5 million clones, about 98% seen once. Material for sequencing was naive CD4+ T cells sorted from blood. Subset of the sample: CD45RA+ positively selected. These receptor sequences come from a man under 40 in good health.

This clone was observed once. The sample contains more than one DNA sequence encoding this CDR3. CDR3: CSVRPPGETQYF. CDR3 coding DNA: TGCAGCGTTCGCCCCCCGGGCGAGACCCAGTACTTC. This rearrangement joins TRBV29-1 to TRBJ2-5, with unresolved D. Trimming cost V 5 bases and J 5 bases, with 12 bases left between them. In germline, CDR1 is SQVTM, CDR2 ANQGSEA. The CDR3 length is 12 residues.

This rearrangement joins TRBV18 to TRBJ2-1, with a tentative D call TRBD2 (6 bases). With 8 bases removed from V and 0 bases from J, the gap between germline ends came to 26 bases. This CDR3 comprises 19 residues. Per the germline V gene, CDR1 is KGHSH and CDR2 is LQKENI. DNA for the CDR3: TGTGCCAGCAGACCTGATGGGGGTAGGTTCGGGAGCTCCTACAATGAGCAGTTCTTC. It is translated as CASRPDGGRFGSSYNEQFF. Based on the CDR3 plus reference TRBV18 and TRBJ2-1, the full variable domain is NAGVMQNPRHLVRRRGQEARLRCSPMKGHSHVYWYRQLPEEGLKFMVYLQKENIIDESGMPKERFSAEFPKEGPSILRIQQVVRGDSAAYFCASRPDGGRFGSSYNEQFFGPGTRLTVL.

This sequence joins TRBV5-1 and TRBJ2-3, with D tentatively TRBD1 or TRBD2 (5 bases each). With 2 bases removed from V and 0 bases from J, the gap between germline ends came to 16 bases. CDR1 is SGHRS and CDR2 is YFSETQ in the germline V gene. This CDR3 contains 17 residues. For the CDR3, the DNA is TGCGCCAGCAGCTTCCGTTTGGGGACGTCTAGCACAGATACGCAGTATTTT. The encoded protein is CASSFRLGTSSTDTQYF.

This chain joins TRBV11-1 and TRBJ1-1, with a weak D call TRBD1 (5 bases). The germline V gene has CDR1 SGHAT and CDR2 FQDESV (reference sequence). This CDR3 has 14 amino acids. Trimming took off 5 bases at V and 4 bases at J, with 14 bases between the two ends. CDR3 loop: CASSPGPHSTEAFF. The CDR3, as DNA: TGTGCCAGCAGCCCGGGACCCCACAGCACTGAAGCTTTCTTT.

Written as DNA, the CDR3 is TGTGCCATCAGTGAGGGTTTAGCGGGAGAAAGAGGCGAGCAGTACTTC. Translation gives CAISEGLAGERGEQYF. The chain recombines TRBV10-3 with TRBJ2-7; 9 bases line up with TRBD2. This CDR3 spans 16 amino acids. The junction had 11 bases not matched to a gene; V was cut back by 2 bases and J by 6 bases. The germline V gene has CDR1 ENHRY and CDR2 SYGVKD.

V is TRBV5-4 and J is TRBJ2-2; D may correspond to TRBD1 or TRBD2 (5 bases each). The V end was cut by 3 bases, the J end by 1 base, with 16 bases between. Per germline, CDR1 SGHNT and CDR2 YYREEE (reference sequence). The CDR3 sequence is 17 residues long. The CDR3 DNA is TGTGCCAGCAGCTGGGAGCCGGGACGGATGAACACCGGGGAGCTGTTTTTT. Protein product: CASSWEPGRMNTGELFF.

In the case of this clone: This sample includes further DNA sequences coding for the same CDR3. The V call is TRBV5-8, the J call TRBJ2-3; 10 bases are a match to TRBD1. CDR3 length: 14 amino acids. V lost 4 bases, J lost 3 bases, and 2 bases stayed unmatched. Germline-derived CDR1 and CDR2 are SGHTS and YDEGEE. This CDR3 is CASSRDRGTDTQYF. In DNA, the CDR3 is TGTGCCAGCAGCCGGGACAGGGGTACAGATACGCAGTATTTT. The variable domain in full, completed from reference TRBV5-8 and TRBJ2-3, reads EAGVTQSPTHLIKTRGQQATLRCSPISGHTSVYWYQQALGLGLQFLLWYDEGEERNRGNFPPRFSGRQFPNYSSELNVNALELEDSALYLCASSRDRGTDTQYFGPGTRLTVL.

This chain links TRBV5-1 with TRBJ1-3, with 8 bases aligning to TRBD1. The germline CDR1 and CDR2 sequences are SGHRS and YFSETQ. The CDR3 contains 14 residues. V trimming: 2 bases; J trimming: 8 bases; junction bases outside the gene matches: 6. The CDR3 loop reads CASSFDRGVDTIYF. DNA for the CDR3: TGCGCCAGCAGCTTCGACAGGGGAGTTGACACCATATATTTT. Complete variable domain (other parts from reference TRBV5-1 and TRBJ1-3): KAGVTQTPRYLIKTRGQQVTLSCSPISGHRSVSWYQQTPGQGLQFLFEYFSETQRNKGNFPGRFSGRQFSNSRSEMNVSTLELGDSALYLCASSFDRGVDTIYFGEGSWLTVV.

CDR3 nucleotide sequence: TGTGCCAGTAGCGGTACCAATATGAACACTGAAGCTTTCTTT. This codes for CASSGTNMNTEAFF. This rearrangement joins TRBV19 to TRBJ1-1; D is unresolved. CDR3 length equals 14 residues. V lost 6 bases and J 0 bases, leaving 11 bases between the germline ends. The germline CDR1 and CDR2 sequences are LNHDA and SQIVND (reference sequence).

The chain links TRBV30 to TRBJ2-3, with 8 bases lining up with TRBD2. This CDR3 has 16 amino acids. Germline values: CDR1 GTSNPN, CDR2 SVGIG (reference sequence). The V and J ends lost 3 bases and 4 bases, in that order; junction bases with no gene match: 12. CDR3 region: CAWRRDGRGSADTQYF. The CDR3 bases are TGTGCCTGGAGGAGAGACGGGAGGGGGAGCGCAGATACGCAGTATTTT.

CDR3 in DNA: TGTGCCAGCAGTACACTAGACAGGTCTGGTGGCTACACCTTC. As protein: CASSTLDRSGGYTF. The V gene is TRBV6-5, the J gene TRBJ1-2, with D possibly TRBD1 on 6 matching bases. The ends were cut back, 5 bases at V and 7 bases at J, with 17 bases in the middle. The CDR3 is 14 residues long. Germline V CDR1 and CDR2: MNHEY, SVGAGI.

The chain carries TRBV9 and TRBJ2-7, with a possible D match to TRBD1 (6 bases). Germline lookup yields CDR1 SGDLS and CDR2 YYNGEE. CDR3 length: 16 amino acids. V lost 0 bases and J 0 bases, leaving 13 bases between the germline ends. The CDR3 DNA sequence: TGTGCCAGCAGCGTAGGTCAGGGACATAGCTCCTACGAGCAGTACTTC. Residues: CASSVGQGHSSYEQYF.

The CDR3 protein is CASSPASGRVQSSYNEQFF. The CDR3 region has the DNA TGTGCCAGCAGCCCCGCTAGCGGGAGGGTCCAGAGCTCCTACAATGAGCAGTTCTTC. The chain is built from TRBV11-2 and TRBJ2-1, with TRBD2 matching over 12 bases. The CDR3 runs to 19 residues. With 5 bases clipped from V and 0 bases from J, the junction kept 11 bases outside the gene matches. CDR1 is SGHAT, CDR2 FQNNGV, per germline. The whole variable domain, filled in from reference TRBV11-2 and TRBJ2-1, reads EAGVAQSPRYKIIEKRQSVAFWCNPISGHATLYWYQQILGQGPKLLIQFQNNGVVDDSQLPKDRFSAERLKGVDSTLKIQPAKLEDSAVYLCASSPASGRVQSSYNEQFFGPGTRLTVL.

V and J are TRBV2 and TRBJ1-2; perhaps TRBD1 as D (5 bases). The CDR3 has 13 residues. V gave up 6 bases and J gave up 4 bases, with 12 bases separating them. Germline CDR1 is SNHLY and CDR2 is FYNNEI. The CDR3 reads CASREGGAYGYTF. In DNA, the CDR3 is TGTGCCAGCAGGGAGGGAGGGGCCTATGGCTACACCTTC. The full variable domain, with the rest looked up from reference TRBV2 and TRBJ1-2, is EPEVTQTPSHQVTQMGQEVILRCVPISNHLYFYWYRQILGQKVEFLVSFYNNEISEKSEIFDDQFSVERPDGSNFTLKIRSTKLEDSAMYFCASREGGAYGYTFGSGTRLTVV.

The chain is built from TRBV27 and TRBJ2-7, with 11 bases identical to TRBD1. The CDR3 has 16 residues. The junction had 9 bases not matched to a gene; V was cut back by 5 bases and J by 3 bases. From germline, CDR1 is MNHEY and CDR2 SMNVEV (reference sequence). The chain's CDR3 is CASSPDGTGGGYEQYF. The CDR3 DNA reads TGTGCCAGCAGTCCCGACGGGACAGGGGGAGGCTACGAGCAGTACTTC.

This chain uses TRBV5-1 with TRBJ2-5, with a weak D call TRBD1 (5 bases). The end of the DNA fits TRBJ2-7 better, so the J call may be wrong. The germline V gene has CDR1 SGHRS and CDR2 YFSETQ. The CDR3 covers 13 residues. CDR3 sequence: CASSLNVGAEQYF. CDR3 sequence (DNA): TGCGCCAGCAGCTTGAATGTAGGGGCCGAGCAGTACTTC.

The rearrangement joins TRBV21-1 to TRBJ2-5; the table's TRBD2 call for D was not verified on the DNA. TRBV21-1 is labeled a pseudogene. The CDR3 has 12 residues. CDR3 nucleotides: TGTGCCAGCAGCAAGTACGGGGAGACCCAGTACTTC. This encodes CASSKYGETQYF.

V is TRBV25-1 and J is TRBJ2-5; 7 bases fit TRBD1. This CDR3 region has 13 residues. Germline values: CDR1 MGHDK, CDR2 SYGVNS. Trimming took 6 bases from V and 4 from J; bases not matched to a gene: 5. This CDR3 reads CASSPTGLETQYF. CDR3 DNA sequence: TGTGCCAGCAGCCCGACAGGGTTAGAGACCCAGTACTTC.

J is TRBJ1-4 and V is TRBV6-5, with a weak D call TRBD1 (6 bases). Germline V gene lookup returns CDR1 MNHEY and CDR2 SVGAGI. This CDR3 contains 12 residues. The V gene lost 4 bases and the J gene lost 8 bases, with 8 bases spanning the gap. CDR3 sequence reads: CASSSTGEKLFF. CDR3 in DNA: TGTGCCAGCAGTTCGACAGGCGAAAAACTGTTTTTT.

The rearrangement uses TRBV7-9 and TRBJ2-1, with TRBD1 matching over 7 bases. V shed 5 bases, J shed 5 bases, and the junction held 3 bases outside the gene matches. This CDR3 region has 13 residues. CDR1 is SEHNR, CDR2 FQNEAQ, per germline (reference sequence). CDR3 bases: TGTGCCAGCAGCCGGGGACAGAACAATGAGCAGTTCTTC. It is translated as CASSRGQNNEQFF. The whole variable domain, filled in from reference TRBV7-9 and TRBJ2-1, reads DTGVSQNPRHKITKRGQNVTFRCDPISEHNRLYWYRQTLGQGPEFLTYFQNEAQLEKSRLLSDRFSAERPKGSFSTLEIQRTEQGDSAMYLCASSRGQNNEQFFGPGTRLTVL.

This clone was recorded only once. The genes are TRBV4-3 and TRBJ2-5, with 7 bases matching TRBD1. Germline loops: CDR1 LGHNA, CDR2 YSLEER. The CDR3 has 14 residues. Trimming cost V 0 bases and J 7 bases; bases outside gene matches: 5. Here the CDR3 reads CASSQEGAGGTQYF. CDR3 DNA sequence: TGCGCCAGCAGCCAAGAGGGGGCAGGGGGGACCCAGTACTTC.

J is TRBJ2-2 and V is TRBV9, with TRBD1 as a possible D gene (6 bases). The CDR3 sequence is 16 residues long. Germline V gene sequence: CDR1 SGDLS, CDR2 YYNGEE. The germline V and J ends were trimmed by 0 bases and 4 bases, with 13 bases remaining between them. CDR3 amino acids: CASSVGSDRSTGELFF. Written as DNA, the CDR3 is TGTGCCAGCAGCGTAGGTTCAGACAGGTCCACCGGGGAGCTGTTTTTT.

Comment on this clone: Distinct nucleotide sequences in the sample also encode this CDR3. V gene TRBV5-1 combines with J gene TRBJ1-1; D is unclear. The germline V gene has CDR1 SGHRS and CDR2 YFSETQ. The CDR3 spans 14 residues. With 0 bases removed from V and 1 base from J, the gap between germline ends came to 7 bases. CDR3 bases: TGCGCCAGCAGCTTGGGGACGGGGAACACTGAAGCTTTCTTT. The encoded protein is CASSLGTGNTEAFF.

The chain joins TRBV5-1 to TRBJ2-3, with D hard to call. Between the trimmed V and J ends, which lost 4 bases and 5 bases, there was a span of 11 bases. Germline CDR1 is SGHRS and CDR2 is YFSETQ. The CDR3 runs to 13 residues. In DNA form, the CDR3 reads TGCGCCAGCAGCACAAGGGCCAGAGATACGCAGTATTTT. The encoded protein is CASSTRARDTQYF.

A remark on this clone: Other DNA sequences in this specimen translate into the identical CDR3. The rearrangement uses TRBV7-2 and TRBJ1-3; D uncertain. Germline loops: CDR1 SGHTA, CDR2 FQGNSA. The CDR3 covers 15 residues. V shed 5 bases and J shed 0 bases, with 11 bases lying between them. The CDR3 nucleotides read TGTGCCAGCAGCCTGGCCGGGAGCTCTGGAAACACCATATATTTT. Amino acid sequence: CASSLAGSSGNTIYF.

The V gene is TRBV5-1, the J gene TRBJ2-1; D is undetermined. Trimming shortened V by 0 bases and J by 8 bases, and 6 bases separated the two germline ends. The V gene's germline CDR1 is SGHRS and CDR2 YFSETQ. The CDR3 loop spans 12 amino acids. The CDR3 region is CASSLVLYEQFF. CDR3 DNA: TGCGCCAGCAGCTTGGTTCTCTATGAGCAGTTCTTC. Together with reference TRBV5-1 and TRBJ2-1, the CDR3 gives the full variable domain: KAGVTQTPRYLIKTRGQQVTLSCSPISGHRSVSWYQQTPGQGLQFLFEYFSETQRNKGNFPGRFSGRQFSNSRSEMNVSTLELGDSALYLCASSLVLYEQFFGPGTRLTVL.

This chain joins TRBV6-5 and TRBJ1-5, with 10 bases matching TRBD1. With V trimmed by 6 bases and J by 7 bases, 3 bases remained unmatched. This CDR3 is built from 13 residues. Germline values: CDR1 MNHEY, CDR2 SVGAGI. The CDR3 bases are TGTGCCAGCAGGGACAGGGGGGACCAGCCCCAGCATTTT. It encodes CASRDRGDQPQHF.

The CDR3 is CSSGTSGRSYTDTQYF. CDR3 DNA: TGCAGTTCCGGGACTAGCGGGAGGAGCTACACAGATACGCAGTATTTT. The chain carries TRBV29-1 and TRBJ2-3; the match to TRBD2 covers 15 bases. Germline CDR1 and CDR2: SQVTM and ANQGSEA. The CDR3 sequence is 16 residues long.

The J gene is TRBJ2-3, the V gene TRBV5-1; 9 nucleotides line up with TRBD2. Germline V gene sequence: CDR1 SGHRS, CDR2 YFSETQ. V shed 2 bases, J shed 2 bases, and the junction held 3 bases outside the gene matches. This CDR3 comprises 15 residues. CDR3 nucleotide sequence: TGCGCCAGCAGCTTTAGCGGGAGCAACACAGATACGCAGTATTTT. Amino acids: CASSFSGSNTDTQYF.

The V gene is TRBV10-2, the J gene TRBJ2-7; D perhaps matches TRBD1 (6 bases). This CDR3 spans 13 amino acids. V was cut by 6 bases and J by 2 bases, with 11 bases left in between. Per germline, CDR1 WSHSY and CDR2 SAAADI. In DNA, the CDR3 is TGCGCCAGCAGACGACGGGACACCTACGAGCAGTACTTC. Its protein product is CASRRRDTYEQYF.

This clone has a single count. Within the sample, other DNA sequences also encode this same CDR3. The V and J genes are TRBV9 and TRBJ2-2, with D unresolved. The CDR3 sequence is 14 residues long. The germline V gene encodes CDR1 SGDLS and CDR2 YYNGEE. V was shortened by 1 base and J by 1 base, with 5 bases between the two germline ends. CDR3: CASSVLGNTGELFF. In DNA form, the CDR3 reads TGTGCCAGCAGCGTATTAGGGAACACCGGGGAGCTGTTTTTT.